A single TCR beta chain is shown here with its context. The target antigen is unknown. This entry comes from a study of shared clonotypes between healthy human individuals. Study results and limitations: Clonotype sharing across donors was expected to vary with sequencing depth.

The junction had 9 bases not matched to a gene; V was cut back by 4 bases and J by 3 bases. The CDR3 runs 16 residues. Germline values: CDR1 LGHNA, CDR2 YNFKEQ. At deep level, the assay was performed. Ten immunoSEQ deep assay plates were used to sequence the DNA of unsorted PBMCs. Measured with immunoSEQ multiplex PCR; TCRdb has only the in-frame clones, and not every one. The sample gives hundreds of thousands of clones, roughly four fifths of which show up once; 10% to 15% is in the top ten. The specimen was PBMCs. The source is a woman between 40 and 50 years old in good health. Some clones in this sample may be carry-over from other donors' samples. The chain is built from TRBV4-2 and TRBJ2-7; 10 nucleotides align to TRBD2. CDR3 DNA: TGTGCCAGCAGCCCGAGGACTAGCGGTCAGGTCTACGAGCAGTACTTC. It translates to CASSPRTSGQVYEQYF.